Listed here are 24 T cell receptor beta chains from one sample, sequenced in a study of Ad26.COV2.S vaccination and SARS-CoV-2 variants. Treatment described: roughly 19 received Ad26.COV2.S at low or high dose, single or two shots; about 5 received placebo; per-sample allocation not given. Sample collection was performed on day 63 after the first vaccine or placebo injection. Data came from immunoSEQ multiplex PCR; TCRdb stores just in-frame clones and leaves some out. This table has about 350,000 clones, 88% appearing once. Sequencing used peripheral blood, obtained in a trial of Ad26.COV2.S vaccine versus placebo. The receptors here all came from a person between 18 and 65 years old who received the Ad26.COV2.S COVID-19 vaccine or a placebo.

This clone was counted once. The chain couples TRBV6-2 or TRBV6-3 to TRBJ2-2; D perhaps matches TRBD2 (6 bases). The germline V and J ends were trimmed by 4 bases and 4 bases, with 13 bases remaining between them. Germline-derived CDR1 and CDR2 are MNHEY and SVGEGT. This CDR3 comprises 15 residues. The CDR3 sequence is CASSSFIGSTGELFF. CDR3 coding DNA: TGTGCCAGCAGTTCCTTCATCGGGAGCACCGGGGAGCTGTTTTTT.

CDR3 sequence: CASTDDRADTEAFF. Here the CDR3 DNA reads TGTGCCAGCACCGACGACAGGGCCGACACTGAAGCTTTCTTT. V is TRBV7-3 and J is TRBJ1-1, with 7 bases identical to TRBD1. The germline gives CDR1 SGHTA, CDR2 FQGTGA. The CDR3 runs 14 residues. V lost 7 bases and J lost 3; bases outside the gene matches: 8.

This rearrangement joins TRBV6-5 to TRBJ1-1, with D possibly being TRBD1 (5 bases). CDR1 is MNHEY and CDR2 is SVGAGI in the germline V gene. The CDR3 covers 14 residues. Trimming removed 2 bases from V and 2 bases from J, with 9 bases in between. The CDR3 loop is CASSYRGSNTEAFF. CDR3 coding DNA: TGTGCCAGCAGTTACAGGGGATCAAACACTGAAGCTTTCTTT.

This clone was counted a few times. This chain uses TRBV27 with TRBJ1-2; TRBD1 aligns across 11 bases. V trimming: 5 bases; J trimming: 3 bases; junction bases outside the gene matches: 5. Per germline, CDR1 MNHEY and CDR2 SMNVEV (reference sequence). The CDR3 is made up of 15 amino acids. The CDR3 loop is CASSPGTGGYYGYTF. CDR3 DNA: TGTGCCAGCAGTCCGGGGACAGGGGGTTACTATGGCTACACCTTC.

This clone is a singleton in its sample. The rearrangement links TRBV19 to TRBJ1-3; D not certain. The V and J ends lost 6 bases and 2 bases respectively, with 11 bases between them. Germline assignment: CDR1 LNHDA and CDR2 SQIVND (reference sequence). This CDR3 is 14 amino acids long. The CDR3 sequence: CASRTEDTGNTIYF. Written as DNA, the CDR3 is TGTGCCAGTAGAACAGAAGATACTGGAAACACCATATATTTT.

This sequence joins TRBV20-1 and TRBJ2-2, with 11 bases lining up with TRBD2. The J segment lost 1 base and the V segment lost 3 bases, leaving 1 base of the junction unmatched. CDR3 length: 15 residues. The germline gives CDR1 DFQATT, CDR2 SNEGSKA (reference sequence). The CDR3: CSASTSGGNTGELFF. The CDR3 bases are TGCAGTGCTAGTACTAGCGGGGGGAACACCGGGGAGCTGTTTTTT.

This clone was counted a few times. This rearrangement joins TRBV19 to TRBJ1-6, with D unresolved. Germline CDR1 reads LNHDA; CDR2 reads SQIVND (reference sequence). This CDR3 spans 15 amino acids. V was pared by 7 bases and J by 6 bases, with 16 bases between. The CDR3 DNA reads as TGTGCCAGTAAGGGTGAGGGAGGAAGTAATTCACCCCTCCACTTT. It yields the protein CASKGEGGSNSPLHF.

In DNA form, the CDR3 reads TGTGCTAGTGGGCCGGGGACTAGCGGGGGAGCTCGCTGGGGCACAGATACGCAGTATTTT. This translates into CASGPGTSGGARWGTDTQYF. The chain combines TRBV12-5 with TRBJ2-3, with 14 positions matching TRBD2. CDR3 length: 20 residues. Germline V gene sequence: CDR1 LGHNT, CDR2 FRNRAP. V trimming: 6 bases; J trimming: 1 base; junction bases outside the gene matches: 15.

The chain uses TRBV9 and TRBJ2-1; maybe TRBD1 (7 bases). Trimming shortened V by 1 base and J by 3 bases, and 11 bases separated the two germline ends. Germline V gives CDR1 SGDLS, CDR2 YYNGEE. The CDR3 runs 15 residues. CDR3 sequence reads: CASSVTGEDYNEQFF. The CDR3, as DNA: TGTGCCAGCAGCGTAACAGGGGAGGACTACAATGAGCAGTTCTTC.

This rearrangement joins TRBV12-3 or TRBV12-4 to TRBJ2-1; tentative D call: TRBD1 (5 bases). Trimming removed 11 bases from V and 0 bases from J, with 5 bases in between. There are 11 residues in the CDR3. CDR3 protein: CAGASYNEQFF. The DNA of the CDR3 is TGTGCCGGGGCCTCCTACAATGAGCAGTTCTTC.

V and J are TRBV7-3 and TRBJ2-1; 11 bases are a match to TRBD2. The germline CDR1 and CDR2 sequences are SGHTA and FQGTGA. The CDR3 is made up of 15 amino acids. J lost 8 bases, V lost 4 bases, and 7 bases had no gene match. The CDR3 DNA reads TGTGCCAGCAGCTCGGCTAGCGGGGGGATAGATGAGCAGTTCTTC. Its translation is CASSSASGGIDEQFF.

This chain joins TRBV9 and TRBJ2-3, with D unclear. Germline lookup yields CDR1 SGDLS and CDR2 YYNGEE. Between the trimmed V and J ends, which lost 0 bases and 0 bases, there was a span of 8 bases. The length of the CDR3 is 15 residues. The CDR3 coding sequence is TGTGCCAGCAGCGTAGACGTCCAAAGCACAGATACGCAGTATTTT. As protein: CASSVDVQSTDTQYF. Supplemented by reference TRBV9 and TRBJ2-3, the full variable domain reads DSGVTQTPKHLITATGQRVTLRCSPRSGDLSVYWYQQSLDQGLQFLIQYYNGEERAKGNILERFSAQQFPDLHSELNLSSLELGDSALYFCASSVDVQSTDTQYFGPGTRLTVL.

This chain's CDR3 is CASSLTGGPSLGNSPLHF. CDR3 sequence (DNA): TGTGCCAGCAGCTTGACAGGGGGCCCCTCCCTGGGTAATTCACCCCTCCACTTT. The chain is built from TRBV7-3 and TRBJ1-6; TRBD1 agrees at 10 bases. Looked up from germline, CDR1 is SGHTA and CDR2 is FQGTGA. Trimming removed 3 bases from V and 6 bases from J; junction bases left unmatched: 11. CDR3 length: 18 residues.

In the case of this clone: Other nucleotide sequences in the sample specify the same CDR3. The chain uses TRBV9 and TRBJ2-3; the D is unclear. CDR1 and CDR2 from the germline V gene are SGDLS and YYNGEE. The V and J ends lost 0 bases and 4 bases respectively, with 9 bases between them. The CDR3 spans 14 residues. The CDR3 sequence is CASSVVGGADTQYF. The CDR3 DNA reads as TGTGCCAGCAGCGTAGTCGGTGGCGCAGATACGCAGTATTTT.

The chain couples TRBV7-8 to TRBJ2-3; D gene uncertain. The CDR3 is 16 residues long. The germline gives CDR1 SGHVS, CDR2 FQNEAQ. Trimming pared 5 bases from V and 0 bases from J, leaving 15 bases between. The CDR3: CASSPRTPTSTDTQYF. CDR3 bases: TGTGCCAGCAGCCCCAGGACCCCCACTAGCACAGATACGCAGTATTTT.

The gene calls are TRBV5-1 and TRBJ2-1, with 11 bases lining up with TRBD2. Germline CDR1 is SGHRS and CDR2 is YFSETQ. CDR3 length: 19 amino acids. The V segment lost 0 bases and the J segment 4 bases; nucleotides outside the gene matches: 12. CDR3 amino acids: CASSLDPPGTSGGYNEQFF. The CDR3 DNA is TGCGCCAGCAGCTTGGACCCGCCTGGGACTAGCGGCGGGTACAATGAGCAGTTCTTC.

With regard to this clone: The same CDR3 is also encoded by other DNA sequences in this sample. The chain links TRBV19 to TRBJ1-5; TRBD1 matches 10 bases. CDR3 length: 15 amino acids. Looked up from germline, CDR1 is LNHDA and CDR2 is SQIVND (reference sequence). The J segment lost 5 bases and the V segment lost 3 bases, leaving 4 bases of the junction unmatched. CDR3 region: CASSIGGQGYQPQHF. The CDR3 DNA sequence: TGTGCCAGTAGTATTGGGGGACAGGGGTATCAGCCCCAGCATTTT.

V gene TRBV7-6 combines with J gene TRBJ2-5; D unclear. The V gene's germline CDR1 is SGHVS and CDR2 FNYEAQ. V gave up 2 bases and J gave up 0 bases, with 1 base separating them. This CDR3 spans 12 amino acids. CDR3 in DNA: TGTGCCAGCAGCTTATACCAAGAGACCCAGTACTTC. Translated: CASSLYQETQYF.

This clone has just one count. The chain recombines TRBV25-1 with TRBJ1-4, with D possibly TRBD1 on 6 matching bases. In germline, CDR1 is MGHDK, CDR2 SYGVNS. The CDR3 sequence is 15 residues long. Trimming shortened V by 6 bases and J by 2 bases, and 13 bases separated the two germline ends. The CDR3 DNA reads as TGTGCCAGCAGCCCTCTACAGGGTACTAATGAAAAACTGTTTTTT. It is translated as CASSPLQGTNEKLFF.

This clone was picked up one time. The V call is TRBV7-6, the J call TRBJ1-6, with D possibly matching TRBD1 (5 bases). With 5 bases removed from V and 1 base from J, the gap between germline ends came to 12 bases. The CDR3 spans 16 residues. From germline, CDR1 is SGHVS and CDR2 FNYEAQ. The CDR3 is CASSARGRSYNSPLHF. The DNA of the CDR3 is TGTGCCAGCAGCGCCCGGGGGAGGTCCTATAATTCACCCCTCCACTTT. The complete variable domain, with remaining parts taken from reference TRBV7-6 and TRBJ1-6, reads GAGVSQSPRYKVTKRGQDVALRCDPISGHVSLYWYRQALGQGPEFLTYFNYEAQQDKSGLPNDRFSAERPEGSISTLTIQRTEQRDSAMYRCASSARGRSYNSPLHFGNGTRLTVT.

The chain joins TRBV9 to TRBJ1-2; TRBD1 agrees at 9 bases. V dropped 4 bases and J dropped 7; count of bases not matched to a gene: 8. The germline gives CDR1 SGDLS, CDR2 YYNGEE. The CDR3 runs to 14 residues. CDR3 loop: CASSLRDRVGGYTF. The DNA for the CDR3 is TGTGCCAGCAGCCTCCGGGACAGGGTTGGTGGCTACACCTTC.

The gene calls are TRBV27 and TRBJ2-1; TRBD2 matches 10 bases. Trimming cost V 9 bases and J 4 bases; bases outside gene matches: 6. Germline loops: CDR1 MNHEY, CDR2 SMNVEV (reference sequence). CDR3 length: 14 amino acids. The CDR3 coding sequence is TGTGCCAGTCACCGGACTAGCGGATACAATGAGCAGTTCTTC. It codes for CASHRTSGYNEQFF.

This sequence joins TRBV5-6 and TRBJ2-7; maybe TRBD1 (5 bases). Germline V gene data show CDR1 as SGHDT and CDR2 as YYEEEE. V dropped 2 bases and J dropped 3 bases, with 9 bases sitting between them. This CDR3 is 13 amino acids long. CDR3 loop: CASSFPGRYEQYF. The CDR3 DNA follows: TGTGCCAGCAGCTTTCCAGGGCGCTACGAGCAGTACTTC.

Only a few counts were recorded for this clone. The chain joins TRBV3-1 (or the pseudogene TRBV3-2) to TRBJ2-7; D ambiguous. Trimming removed 2 bases at V and 4 bases at J, with 6 bases between. The germline CDR1 and CDR2 sequences are LGHDT and YNNKEL (reference sequence). The CDR3 length is 12 residues. The CDR3 nucleotides are TGTGCCAGCAGCCAATTGTCTTACGAGCAGTACTTC. This sequence encodes CASSQLSYEQYF.